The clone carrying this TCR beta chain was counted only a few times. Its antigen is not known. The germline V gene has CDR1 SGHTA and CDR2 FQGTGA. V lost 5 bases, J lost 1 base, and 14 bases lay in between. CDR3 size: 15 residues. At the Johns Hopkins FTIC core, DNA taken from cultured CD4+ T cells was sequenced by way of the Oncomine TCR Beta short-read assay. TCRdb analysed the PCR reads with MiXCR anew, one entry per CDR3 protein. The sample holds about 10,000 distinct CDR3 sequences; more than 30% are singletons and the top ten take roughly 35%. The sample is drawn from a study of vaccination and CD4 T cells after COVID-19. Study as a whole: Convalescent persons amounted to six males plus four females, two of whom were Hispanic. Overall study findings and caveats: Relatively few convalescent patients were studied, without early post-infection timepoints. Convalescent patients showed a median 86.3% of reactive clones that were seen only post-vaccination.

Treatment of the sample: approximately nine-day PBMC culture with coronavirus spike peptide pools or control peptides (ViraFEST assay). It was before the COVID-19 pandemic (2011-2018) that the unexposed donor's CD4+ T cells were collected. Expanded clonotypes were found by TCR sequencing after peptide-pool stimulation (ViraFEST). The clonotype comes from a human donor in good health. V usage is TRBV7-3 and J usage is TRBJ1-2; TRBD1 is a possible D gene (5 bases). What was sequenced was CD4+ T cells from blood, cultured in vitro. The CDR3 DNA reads TGTGCCAGCAGCCCCGGGGGGGGGGTTAACTATGGCTACACCTTC. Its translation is CASSPGGGVNYGYTF.